Presented here are 9 T cell receptor beta chains from one specimen sequenced in a study of T cell repertoires in cytomegalovirus infection. These receptors' antigens are unknown. TCRdb redid the calling of the reads with MiXCR, one entry per CDR3 protein. The repertoire holds more than 250,000 distinct CDR3 sequences, with roughly 25% as singletons. The source material was cultured PBMCs, sampled from culture after CMV antigen stimulation. Receptor source: a human donor in good health (CMV status not recorded). Some clones in this sample may be carry-over from other donors' samples.

Only a few counts were recorded for this clonotype. V usage is TRBV7-3 and J usage is TRBJ2-7; TRBD1 matches at 7 bases. J gave up 6 bases and V 1 base, and 3 bases lay outside the gene matches. The CDR3 has 13 residues. In germline, CDR1 is SGHTA, CDR2 FQGTGA. CDR3 sequence reads: CASSLIAGGEQYF. As DNA, the CDR3 is TGTGCCAGCAGCTTAATCGCAGGGGGCGAGCAGTACTTC.

This clonotype occurred many times. CDR3 nucleotide sequence: TGTGCCAGCAGCTTCTCCGATACGCAGTATTTT. As protein: CASSFSDTQYF. The chain carries TRBV7-2 and TRBJ2-3; D is unclear. CDR1 and CDR2 from the germline V gene are SGHTA and FQGNSA. The CDR3 covers 11 residues. V shed 3 bases and J shed 6 bases, with 4 bases lying between them.

V is TRBV4-3 and J is TRBJ1-1; D is perhaps TRBD1 (6 bases). Trimming took 1 base from V and 5 from J, leaving 17 bases between them. This CDR3 is 16 amino acids long. The germline CDR1 and CDR2 sequences are LGHNA and YSLEER. The CDR3 bases are TGCGCCAGCAGCCAAGCTTTAAGGGGGGCTGGGACTGAAGCTTTCTTT. This sequence encodes CASSQALRGAGTEAFF.

This clonotype has a count of ten or more. The rearrangement uses TRBV6-2 or TRBV6-3 and TRBJ1-1; 7 bases are shared with TRBD1. CDR1 and CDR2 (germline): MNHEY, SVGEGT. This CDR3 contains 16 residues. Losses at the gene ends were 2 bases for V and 4 bases for J; bases not matched to a gene: 10. The CDR3 coding sequence is TGTGCCAGCAGTTACGGCGGAGGGGGCGGCGGCACTGAAGCTTTCTTT. Its translation: CASSYGGGGGGTEAFF.

In DNA, the CDR3 is TGTGCCAGTAGTCCGGACCTGGAAAAACTGTTTTTT. Translation: CASSPDLEKLFF. The chain is built from TRBV19 and TRBJ1-4; D uncertain. Germline lookup yields CDR1 LNHDA and CDR2 SQIVND (reference sequence). V was shortened by 5 bases and J by 8 bases, with 9 bases between the two germline ends. The CDR3 is made up of 12 amino acids.

In its sample, this clonotype was seen many times. The V call is TRBV14, the J call TRBJ2-1; D unclear. This CDR3 is 13 amino acids long. CDR1 and CDR2 from the germline V gene are SGHDN and FVKESK. Trimming left V 1 base short and J 8 bases short, with 9 bases between. The CDR3 reads CASSQGIRDEQFF. CDR3 coding DNA: TGTGCCAGCAGCCAAGGAATCCGGGATGAGCAGTTCTTC.

The table lists this clonotype with a few counts. This chain connects TRBV4-3 to TRBJ2-1, with 9 bases lining up with TRBD2. The CDR3 is 16 residues long. Germline-derived CDR1 and CDR2 are LGHNA and YSLEER. V shed 0 bases and J 10 bases; nucleotides not matched to a gene: 10. The CDR3 spells CASSQDRARAGGEQFF. CDR3 DNA: TGCGCCAGCAGCCAAGATCGGGCCCGAGCGGGAGGCGAGCAGTTCTTC.

This clonotype was recorded a few times. The genes are TRBV10-2 and TRBJ2-3; 11 bases fit TRBD2. J was trimmed by 8 bases and V by 5 bases; bases with no gene match: 12. CDR1 is WSHSY, CDR2 SAAADI, per germline. This CDR3 is 16 amino acids long. The DNA of the CDR3 is TGCGCCAGCAGTTCGGAGCTAGCGGGAGGTCAGGGTACGCAGTATTTT. Amino acids: CASSSELAGGQGTQYF.

This clonotype was counted at least ten times. V and J are TRBV7-2 and TRBJ1-2; D unresolved. Trimming took off 1 base at V and 4 bases at J, with 16 bases between the two ends. The length of the CDR3 is 16 residues. Germline CDR1 SGHTA, CDR2 FQGNSA. As DNA, the CDR3 is TGTGCCAGCAGCTTAGTAGGAGGGAATGTGCGCTATGGCTACACCTTC. This sequence encodes CASSLVGGNVRYGYTF.